This entry describes one T cell receptor (beta chain). Its antigen is still unknown. The Oncomine TCR Beta short-read assay was what sequenced the DNA obtained from cultured CD4+ T cells. TCRdb re-called the PCR reads with MiXCR, one entry per CDR3 protein. This sample has more than 15,000 distinct CDR3 sequences, with more than 45% found just once. As to treatment: approximately 9-day PBMC culture with coronavirus spike peptide pools or control peptides (ViraFEST assay). Germline CDR1 SGHRS, CDR2 YFSETQ. This CDR3 comprises 15 residues. The V end lost 0 bases, the J end lost 1 base, and 7 bases lay between the germline ends. The data belong to a study of vaccination and CD4 T cells after COVID-19.

The rearrangement joins TRBV5-1 to TRBJ2-2; weak D call: TRBD1 (5 bases). The specimen was CD4+ T cells from blood, cultured in vitro. The origin of this receptor is a human donor who had recovered from COVID-19. The CDR3 coding sequence is TGCGCCAGCAGCTTGGGACAGATGAACACCGGGGAGCTGTTTTTT. Amino acid sequence: CASSLGQMNTGELFF.